This T cell receptor beta chain came from a study of cytomegalovirus exposure and HLA in healthy donors. Produced via immunoSEQ multiplex PCR; TCRdb's table is partial and in-frame only. The top ten hold 2.1% of the sample, which has 150,000 or so clones, around 83% seen once. Germline trimming cut 5 bases from V and 2 bases from J; bases unmatched to any gene: 4. CDR1 and CDR2 (germline): SEHNR, FQNEAQ (reference sequence). The CDR3 has 16 amino acids. The chain links TRBV7-9 to TRBJ2-1; 12 bases fit TRBD2. The receptor was isolated from a human donor in good health. What was sequenced was PBMCs. CDR3 sequence reads: CASSPRTSGAYNEQFF. The CDR3, as DNA: TGTGCCAGCAGCCCCCGGACTAGCGGGGCCTACAATGAGCAGTTCTTC.